This T cell receptor beta chain is drawn from a study of blood T cell repertoires in COVID-19. Study background: Acute-phase and convalescent COVID-19 samples originated in the United States, Italy and Spain. Nucleic acid was either cDNA or gDNA, and it came from T cells, B-cell-depleted T cells, or PBMCs.

One Seattle source followed patients from active infection through their disease course. Clones were read by immunoSEQ multiplex PCR, and TCRdb kept only the in-frame ones, dropping some. The sample contains 150,000 to 200,000 clones, more than 75% of which appear only once. The CDR3 has 13 residues. Germline CDR1 MNHNY, CDR2 SVGAGI (reference sequence). Trimming shortened V by 3 bases and J by 8 bases, and 10 bases separated the two germline ends. This clone was seen a few times. The sequence was collected from a woman aged 70-85 years with COVID-19, enrolled during active disease. Input material: peripheral blood. V usage is TRBV6-6 and J usage is TRBJ1-4, with unresolved D. The DNA for the CDR3 is TGTGCCAGCAGTTATGAGGGTGGCGAAAAACTGTTTTTT. It yields the protein CASSYEGGEKLFF.